This T cell receptor (beta chain) was sequenced for a study of shared clonotypes between healthy human individuals. The study's findings and limits: Unshared clonotypes carried lower generation probabilities than those common to all four donors.

With regard to this clone: Its cognate antigen is unknown.

CDR3 length equals 15 residues. Germline lookup yields CDR1 WSHSY and CDR2 SAAADI. Sequencing was performed with immunoSEQ multiplex PCR; in TCRdb, only in-frame clones are kept and a portion is missing. In the table there are about 1 million clones, around 76% of which are singletons. The TCR sequence derives from a man between 18 and 35 years old in good health. The sequencing sample was made of memory CD4+ T cells sorted from blood. Subset here: CD45RA-negative fraction. The chain joins TRBV10-2 to TRBJ2-5, with a weak D call TRBD1 (6 bases). The end of the DNA is better explained by TRBJ2-7, so the J call may be wrong. The CDR3 DNA is TGCGCCAGCAGTGACAGGGAAGGGGGATGGTACGAGCAGTACTTC. Encoded protein: CASSDREGGWYEQYF.